The 15 T cell receptor beta chains in this list originate from one sample, sequenced in a study of glioma-infiltrating T cells after dendritic cell vaccination. Generated by immunoSEQ multiplex PCR, the TCRdb table keeps only in-frame clones and is missing some. This table has tens of thousands of clones, about four fifths appearing once. The sequencing used blood, collected before dendritic cell vaccination. The receptors derive from a human donor with glioblastoma.

The chain joins TRBV4-2 to TRBJ2-2, with 9 bases matching TRBD2. This CDR3 comprises 15 residues. With 1 base clipped from V and 8 bases from J, the junction kept 5 bases outside the gene matches. Germline CDR1 reads LGHNA; CDR2 reads YNFKEQ. Here the CDR3 reads CASSQGFLAGGELFF. Here the CDR3 DNA reads TGTGCCAGCAGCCAAGGGTTTCTAGCGGGAGGGGAGCTGTTTTTT.

The chain recombines TRBV7-6 with TRBJ2-3; 7 bases are shared with TRBD1. The germline V gene encodes CDR1 SGHVS and CDR2 FNYEAQ. The CDR3 extends over 15 amino acids. V trimming: 5 bases; J trimming: 1 base; junction bases outside the gene matches: 6. This CDR3 is CASSPGGLGTDTQYF. The CDR3, as DNA: TGTGCCAGCAGCCCAGGGGGTTTGGGCACAGATACGCAGTATTTT.

This clone was detected only a few times. The V and J genes are TRBV5-6 and TRBJ2-7; D perhaps matches TRBD1 (5 bases). The ends were cut back, 0 bases at V and 0 bases at J, with 10 bases in the middle. This CDR3 is 15 amino acids long. Germline V CDR1 and CDR2: SGHDT, YYEEEE. Here the CDR3 DNA reads TGTGCCAGCAGCTTGGGGGGCAGGGTCTCCTACGAGCAGTACGTC. Translated, it gives CASSLGGRVSYEQYV.

This chain connects TRBV13 to TRBJ2-5; 11 nucleotides line up with TRBD1. Germline V lookup: CDR1 PRHDT, CDR2 FYEKMQ (reference sequence). The length of the CDR3 is 15 residues. Trimming took 5 bases from V and 5 from J; bases not matched to a gene: 7. This chain's CDR3 is CASSRSRDRGETQYF. In DNA, the CDR3 is TGTGCCAGCAGCCGGTCCCGGGACAGGGGGGAGACCCAGTACTTC.

V usage is TRBV9 and J usage is TRBJ2-7, with a weak D call TRBD1 (5 bases). The germline V and J ends were trimmed by 3 bases and 0 bases, with 10 bases remaining between them. Germline CDR1 and CDR2: SGDLS and YYNGEE. CDR3 size: 14 residues. The CDR3 spells CASSGFGASYEQYF. For the CDR3, the DNA is TGTGCCAGCAGCGGATTTGGGGCCTCCTACGAGCAGTACTTC.

The V gene is TRBV7-8, the J gene TRBJ2-2; D is perhaps TRBD2 (5 bases). CDR1 and CDR2 from the germline V gene are SGHVS and FQNEAQ. V was clipped by 5 bases and J by 5 bases, with 15 bases between them. CDR3 length: 15 residues. CDR3 coding DNA: TGTGCCAGCAGCCCGCGGGCCAGTAAGACCGGGGAGCTGTTTTTT. Translated, it gives CASSPRASKTGELFF.

The rearrangement joins TRBV7-9 to TRBJ1-2, with D maybe TRBD1 (6 bases). The germline CDR1 and CDR2 sequences are SEHNR and FQNEAQ (reference sequence). The length of the CDR3 is 14 residues. The V and J ends lost 1 base and 2 bases respectively, with 8 bases between them. Here the CDR3 reads CASSLETGNYGYTF. CDR3 coding DNA: TGTGCCAGCAGCTTAGAAACAGGGAACTATGGCTACACCTTC.

The chain links TRBV7-3 to TRBJ2-3; a weak D match, TRBD2 (6 bases). The length of the CDR3 is 15 residues. V dropped 2 bases and J dropped 3 bases, with 12 bases sitting between them. Germline V CDR1 and CDR2: SGHTA, FQGTGA. The CDR3 nucleotides are TGTGCCAGCAGCTTAGGTGTGGGAGGAACAGATACGCAGTATTTT. Translated: CASSLGVGGTDTQYF. The variable domain in full, completed from reference TRBV7-3 and TRBJ2-3, reads GAGVSQTPSNKVTEKGKYVELRCDPISGHTALYWYRQSLGQGPEFLIYFQGTGAADDSGLPNDRFFAVRPEGSVSTLKIQRTERGDSAVYLCASSLGVGGTDTQYFGPGTRLTVL.

CDR3 coding DNA: TGTGCCAGTAGTATGGGACTAGCGGGAGGGAACACCGGGGAGCTGTTTTTT. Translating gives CASSMGLAGGNTGELFF. The chain joins TRBV19 to TRBJ2-2; 15 bases match TRBD2. In germline, CDR1 is LNHDA, CDR2 SQIVND (reference sequence). This CDR3 comprises 17 residues. Losses at the gene ends were 3 bases for V and 1 base for J; bases not matched to a gene: 0.

The rearrangement links TRBV6-6 to TRBJ2-7; D gene uncertain. V lost 0 bases to trimming and J lost 5 bases, with 8 bases between them. This CDR3 is 13 amino acids long. In germline, CDR1 is MNHNY, CDR2 SVGAGI (reference sequence). The CDR3 is CASSYSSRNEQYF. The CDR3 nucleotides read TGTGCCAGCAGTTACTCCTCCAGGAACGAGCAGTACTTC.

The chain is built from TRBV19 and TRBJ1-2, with D maybe TRBD1 (6 bases). Per the germline V gene, CDR1 is LNHDA and CDR2 is SQIVND (reference sequence). The CDR3 extends over 13 amino acids. Trimming took off 6 bases at V and 5 bases at J, with 13 bases between the two ends. The CDR3 is CASRTQGLYGYTF. CDR3 sequence (DNA): TGTGCCAGTAGGACCCAGGGGTTATATGGCTACACCTTC. Combining the CDR3 with reference TRBV19 and TRBJ1-2 gives the whole variable domain DGGITQSPKYLFRKEGQNVTLSCEQNLNHDAMYWYRQDPGQGLRLIYYSQIVNDFQKGDIAEGYSVSREKKESFPLTVTSAQKNPTAFYLCASRTQGLYGYTFGSGTRLTVV.

V gene TRBV28 combines with J gene TRBJ1-6, with a tentative D call TRBD1 (6 bases). CDR1 and CDR2 (germline): MDHEN, SYDVKM. Trimming took off 6 bases at V and 14 bases at J, with 23 bases between the two ends. This CDR3 spans 15 amino acids. The DNA for the CDR3 is TGTGCCAGCAGGCCCTTGAACAGGGAGGGTTGGGCCCTCCACTTT. This translates into CASRPLNREGWALHF.

This chain joins TRBV7-2 and TRBJ1-5; TRBD1 aligns across 7 bases. The junction had 8 bases not matched to a gene; V was cut back by 1 base and J by 2 bases. CDR1 SGHTA and CDR2 FQGNSA come from the germline V gene. The CDR3 is 17 residues long. The CDR3 here is CASSLDSGGSRNQPQHF. As DNA, the CDR3 is TGTGCCAGCAGCTTAGACTCAGGGGGGTCGCGCAATCAGCCCCAGCATTTT.

The chain combines TRBV5-6 with TRBJ2-1; D perhaps matches TRBD1 (6 bases). The CDR3 loop spans 15 amino acids. Germline CDR1 reads SGHDT; CDR2 reads YYEEEE. V lost 4 bases to trimming and J lost 4 bases, with 15 bases between them. The DNA for the CDR3 is TGTGCCAGCAGCGGAGTGGGGGCCGGGTACAATGAGCAGTTCTTC. The encoded protein is CASSGVGAGYNEQFF.

This chain connects TRBV7-3 to TRBJ2-3; TRBD2 might be the D (7 bases). Trimming cost V 2 bases and J 4 bases, with 13 bases left between them. Germline V gene sequence: CDR1 SGHTA, CDR2 FQGTGA. This CDR3 has 15 amino acids. CDR3 nucleotide sequence: TGTGCCAGCAGCTTACGTGGGAGGGGGGCAGATACGCAGTATTTT. Encoded protein: CASSLRGRGADTQYF.